This T cell receptor (beta chain) was profiled in a study of vaccination and CD4 T cells after COVID-19. General study findings and limits: Spike mono-reactivity was shown by 304 of 307 vaccine-specific clones in convalescent patients.

An Oncomine TCR Beta short-read assay was used to sequence the DNA from cultured CD4+ T cells. TCRdb fed the PCR reads into MiXCR, producing one record per CDR3 protein. The table has 15,000 to 20,000 distinct CDR3 sequences, 40% to 55% seen once. The V segment lost 6 bases and the J segment 0 bases; nucleotides outside the gene matches: 4. Germline CDR1 reads DFQATT; CDR2 reads SNEGSKA (reference sequence). The CDR3 loop spans 14 amino acids. Treatment here: roughly 10-day PBMC culture with coronavirus spike peptide pools or control peptides (ViraFEST assay). Via ViraFEST, peptide pools expanded antigen-specific T cells before TCR sequencing. This clonotype was counted between two and nine times. Its antigen is not known.

This receptor was identified in a human donor who had recovered from COVID-19. The V gene is TRBV20-1, the J gene TRBJ1-3, with 8 bases aligning to TRBD1. What was sequenced was CD4+ T cells from blood, cultured in vitro. The CDR3: CSAPTGGSGNTIYF. In DNA, the CDR3 is TGCAGTGCCCCAACAGGGGGCTCTGGAAACACCATATATTTT.